These T cell receptor beta chains were read from a single sample in a study of CD8 T cells in ankylosing spondylitis. Via MiXCR, TCRdb re-called the 5' RACE reads, giving one row per CDR3 protein. The sample gives 670,000 or so distinct CDR3 sequences, 15% to 20% of which show up once; about 20% is in the top ten. Material: blood, either unsorted or a sorted T cell fraction (not recorded which). Receptors were obtained from a male donor with ankylosing spondylitis. CDR3s include the opening cysteine and the closing phenylalanine or tryptophan. D genes are given only for firm matches. Only part of the rows carry a size: once, few, many, or a class if the clone is expanded.

size,D,V,J,CDR3,DNA
few,-,TRBV7-9,TRBJ1-1,CASFSRAGAGNTEAFF,TGTGCCAGCTTTTCCCGTGCGGGGGCCGGGAACACTGAAGCTTTCTTT
-,-,TRBV29-1,TRBJ2-3,CSVEEPRGDTQYF,TGCAGCGTTGAAGAACCTAGAGGTGATACGCAGTATTTT
few,-,TRBV9,TRBJ2-1,CASSVGPPYNEQFF,TGTGCCAGCAGCGTAGGTCCCCCTTACAATGAGCAGTTCTTC
-,-,TRBV6-1,TRBJ2-7,CASSGAYPSYEQYF,TGTGCCAGCAGTGGGGCTTATCCCTCCTACGAGCAGTACTTC
-,TRBD2,TRBV29-1,TRBJ2-3,CSVEWYQRGQTQYF,TGCAGCGTTGAGTGGTATCAGCGGGGCCAAACGCAGTATTTT
-,TRBD1,TRBV29-1,TRBJ2-3,CSVETDRGPTDTQYF,TGCAGCGTTGAAACGGACAGGGGACCCACGGATACGCAGTATTTT
-,-,TRBV7-2,TRBJ1-2,CASSFSGRQNYGYTF,TGTGCCAGCAGTTTCAGTGGGCGGCAGAACTATGGCTACACCTTC
few,TRBD1,TRBV29-1,TRBJ2-7,CSVKNPVTGKFYEQYF,TGCAGCGTAAAAAACCCAGTGACAGGGAAGTTCTACGAGCAGTACTTC
-,-,TRBV4-2,TRBJ2-2,CASSRSGTLNTGELFF,TGTGCCAGCAGCCGATCCGGGACACTGAACACCGGGGAGCTGTTTTTT
-,TRBD1,TRBV25-1,TRBJ1-4,CASSEWGGGREKLFF,TGTGCCAGCAGTGAATGGGGAGGGGGCCGTGAAAAACTGTTTTTT
few,-,TRBV19,TRBJ2-5,CASSRYMQETQYF,TGTGCCAGTAGTAGGTACATGCAAGAGACCCAGTACTTC